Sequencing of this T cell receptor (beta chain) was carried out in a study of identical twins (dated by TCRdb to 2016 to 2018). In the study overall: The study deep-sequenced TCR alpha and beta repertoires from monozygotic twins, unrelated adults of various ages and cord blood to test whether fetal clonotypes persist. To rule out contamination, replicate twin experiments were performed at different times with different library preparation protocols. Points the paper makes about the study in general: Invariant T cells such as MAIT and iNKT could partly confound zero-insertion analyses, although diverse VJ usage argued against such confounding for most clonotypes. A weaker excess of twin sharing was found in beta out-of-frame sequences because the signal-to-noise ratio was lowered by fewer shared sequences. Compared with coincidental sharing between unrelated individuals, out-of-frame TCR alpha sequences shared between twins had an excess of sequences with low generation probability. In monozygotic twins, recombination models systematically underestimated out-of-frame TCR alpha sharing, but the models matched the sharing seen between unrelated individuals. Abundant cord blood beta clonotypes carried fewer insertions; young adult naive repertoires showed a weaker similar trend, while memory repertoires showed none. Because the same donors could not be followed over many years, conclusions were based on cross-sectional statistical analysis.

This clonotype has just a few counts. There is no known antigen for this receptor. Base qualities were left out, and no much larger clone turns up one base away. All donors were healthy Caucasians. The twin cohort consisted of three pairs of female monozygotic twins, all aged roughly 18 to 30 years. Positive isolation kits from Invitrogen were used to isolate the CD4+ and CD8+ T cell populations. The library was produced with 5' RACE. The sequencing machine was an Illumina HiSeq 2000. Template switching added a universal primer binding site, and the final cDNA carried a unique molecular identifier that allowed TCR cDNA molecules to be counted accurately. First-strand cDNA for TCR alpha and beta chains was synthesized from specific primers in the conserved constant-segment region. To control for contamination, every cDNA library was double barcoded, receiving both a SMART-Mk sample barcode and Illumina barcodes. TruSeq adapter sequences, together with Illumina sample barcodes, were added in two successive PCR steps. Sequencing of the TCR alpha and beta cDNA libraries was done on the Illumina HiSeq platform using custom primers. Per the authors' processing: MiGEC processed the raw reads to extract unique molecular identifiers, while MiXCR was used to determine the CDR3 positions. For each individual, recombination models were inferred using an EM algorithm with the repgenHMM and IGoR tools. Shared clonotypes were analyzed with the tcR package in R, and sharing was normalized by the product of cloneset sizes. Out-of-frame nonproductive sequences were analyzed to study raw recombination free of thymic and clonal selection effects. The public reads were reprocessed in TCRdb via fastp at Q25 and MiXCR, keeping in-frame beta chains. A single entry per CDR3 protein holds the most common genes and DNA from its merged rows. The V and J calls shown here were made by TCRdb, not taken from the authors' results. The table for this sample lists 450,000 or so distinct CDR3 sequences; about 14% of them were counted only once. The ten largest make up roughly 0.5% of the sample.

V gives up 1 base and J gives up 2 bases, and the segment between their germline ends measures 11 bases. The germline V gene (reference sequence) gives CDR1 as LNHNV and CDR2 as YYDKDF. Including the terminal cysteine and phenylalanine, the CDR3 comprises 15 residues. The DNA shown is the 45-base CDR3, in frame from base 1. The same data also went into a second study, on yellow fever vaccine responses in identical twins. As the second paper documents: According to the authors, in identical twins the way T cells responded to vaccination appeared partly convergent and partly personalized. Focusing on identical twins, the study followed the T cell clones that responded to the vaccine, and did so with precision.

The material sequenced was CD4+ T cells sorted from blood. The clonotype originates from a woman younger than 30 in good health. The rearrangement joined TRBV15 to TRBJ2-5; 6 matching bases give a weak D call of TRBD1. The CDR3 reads CATSRGRQVQETQYF. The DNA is TGTGCCACCAGCAGAGGGCGACAGGTGCAAGAGACCCAGTACTTC.